This TCR beta chain emerged from a study of PD-L1 blockade in urothelial cancer. TCRdb's copy holds only in-frame clones and misses some; the assay was immunoSEQ multiplex PCR. The repertoire has 95,000 or so clones, roughly 87% of them found once; the top ten carry 2% to 2.5%. Regarding time point: pretreatment peripheral blood. The source material was PBMCs, sampled around atezolizumab (anti-PD-L1) treatment. This sequence was found in a man aged 55-75 years with urothelial cancer.

CDR3 coding DNA: TGTGCCAGCAGCTCACAAGGGAGTTATGGCTACACCTTC. Its translation: CASSSQGSYGYTF. The chain is built from TRBV7-3 and TRBJ1-2; D gene ambiguous. Looked up from germline, CDR1 is SGHTA and CDR2 is FQGTGA. The CDR3 sequence is 13 residues long. The germline V and J ends were trimmed by 4 bases and 5 bases, with 11 bases remaining between them.